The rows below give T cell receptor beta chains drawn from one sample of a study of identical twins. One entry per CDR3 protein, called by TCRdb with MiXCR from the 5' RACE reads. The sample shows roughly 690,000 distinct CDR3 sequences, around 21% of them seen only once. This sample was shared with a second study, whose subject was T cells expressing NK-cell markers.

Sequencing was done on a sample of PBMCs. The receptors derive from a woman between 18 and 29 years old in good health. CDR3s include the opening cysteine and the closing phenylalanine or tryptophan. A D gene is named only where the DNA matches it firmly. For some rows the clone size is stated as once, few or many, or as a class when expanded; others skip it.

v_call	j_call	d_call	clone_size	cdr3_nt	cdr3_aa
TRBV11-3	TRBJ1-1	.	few	TGTGCCAGCAGCTTAGATCAGCGGGAGATACGGAACACTGAAGCTTTCTTT	CASSLDQREIRNTEAFF
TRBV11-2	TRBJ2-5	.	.	TGTGCCAGCAGCTTACGGTACGGGGTTCAAGAGACCCAGTACTTC	CASSLRYGVQETQYF
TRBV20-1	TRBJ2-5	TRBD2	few	TGCAGTGCTTTCCTCCTAGCGGGAGTTCGTGAAGAGACCCAGTACTTC	CSAFLLAGVREETQYF
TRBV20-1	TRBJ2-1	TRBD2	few	TGCAGTGCTAGGCTAGCGGGAGGGCCCGATGAGCAGTTCTTC	CSARLAGGPDEQFF
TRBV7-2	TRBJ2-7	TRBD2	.	TGTGCCAGCAGCTTAAGTCGACTAGCGGGATCCTACGAGCAGTACTTC	CASSLSRLAGSYEQYF
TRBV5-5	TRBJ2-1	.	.	TGTGCCAGCAGCCCTGTACTAGCAGGGAATGAGCAGTTCTTC	CASSPVLAGNEQFF
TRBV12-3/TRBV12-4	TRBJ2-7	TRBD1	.	TGTGCCAGCAGTAACCGGGACAGTCGAACTTACGAGCAGTACTTC	CASSNRDSRTYEQYF
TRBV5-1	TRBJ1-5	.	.	TGCGCCAGCAGCTTAGGACAGCTTCCTAATCAGCCCCAGCATTTT	CASSLGQLPNQPQHF
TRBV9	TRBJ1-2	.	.	TGTGCCAGCAGCGCCGGGGACTCGTCTAACTATGGCTACACCTTC	CASSAGDSSNYGYTF
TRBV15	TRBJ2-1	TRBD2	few	TGTGCCACCAGCAGAGCGAGTCGGGAGGTCTACAATGAGCAGTTCTTC	CATSRASREVYNEQFF
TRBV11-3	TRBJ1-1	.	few	TGTGCCAGCAGCTTATGGGACGGGGAGAACACTGAAGCTTTCTTT	CASSLWDGENTEAFF
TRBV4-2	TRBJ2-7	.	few	TGTGCCAGCAGCCAAGTTTCCCCACCAAGCTCCTACGAGCAGTACTTC	CASSQVSPPSSYEQYF
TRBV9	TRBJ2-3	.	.	TGTGCCAGCAGCGTAGTGGGGGGTAGCAAGTATTTT	CASSVVGGSKYF
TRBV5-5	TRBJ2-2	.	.	TGTGCCAGCAGCTGGACCAGACCTACTTCGGGGACCACCGGGGAGCTGTTTTTT	CASSWTRPTSGTTGELFF
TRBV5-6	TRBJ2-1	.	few	TGTGCCAGCAGCTTGGTTACCGGGACCCAGGACAATGAGCAGTTCTTC	CASSLVTGTQDNEQFF
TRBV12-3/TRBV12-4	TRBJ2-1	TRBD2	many	TGTGCCAGCAGTCACAGCGGGAGGGCCCGAAATGAGCAGTTCTTC	CASSHSGRARNEQFF
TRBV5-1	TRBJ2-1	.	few	TGCGCCAGCAGCTTGTCCAACCTCAATGAGCAGTTCTTC	CASSLSNLNEQFF
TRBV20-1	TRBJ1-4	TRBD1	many	TGCAGTGCTAGAGATCAGGGGGGAACCCTGTTTTTT	CSARDQGGTLFF
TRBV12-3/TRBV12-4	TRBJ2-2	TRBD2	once	TGTGCCAGCAGCCTCGGGACTAGCGAAAACACCGGGGAGCTGTTTTTT	CASSLGTSENTGELFF
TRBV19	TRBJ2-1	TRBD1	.	TGTGACAGTAGTTTGGGACAGTACAATGAGCAGTTCTTC	CDSSLGQYNEQFF
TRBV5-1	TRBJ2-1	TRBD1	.	TGCGCCAGCGCGCCGCCGACAGGGGGAAGTTGGGAGCAGTTCTTC	CASAPPTGGSWEQFF
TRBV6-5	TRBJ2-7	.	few	TGTGCCAGCAGTTACACTGGGGGCAGGTCCTACGAGCAGTACTTC	CASSYTGGRSYEQYF
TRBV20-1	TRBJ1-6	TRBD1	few	TGCAGTGCTAGACAGGGACAGCCAAATTCACCCCTCCACTTT	CSARQGQPNSPLHF
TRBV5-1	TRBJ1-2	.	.	TGCGCCAGCAGCTTAGCAGAGTCTGACTATGGCTACACCTTC	CASSLAESDYGYTF
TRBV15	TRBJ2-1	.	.	TGTGCCACCAGCAGAGGGGCAGGCGCCATTTCCTACAATGAGCAGTTCTTC	CATSRGAGAISYNEQFF
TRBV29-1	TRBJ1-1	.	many	TGCAGCGTTGAAGAGACCCCTCGGGCGATGAACACTGAAGCTTTCTTT	CSVEETPRAMNTEAFF
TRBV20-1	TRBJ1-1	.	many	TGCAGTCCGGGGACTGAAGCTTTCTTT	CSPGTEAFF
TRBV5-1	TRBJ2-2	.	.	TGCGCCAGCAGCTTGGGTCGGAGTCCCGGGGAGCTGTTTTTT	CASSLGRSPGELFF
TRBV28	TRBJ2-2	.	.	TGTACCAGCCCTTCCCTCGCTACGAACACCGGGGAGCTGTTTTTT	CTSPSLATNTGELFF
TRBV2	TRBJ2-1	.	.	TGTGCCAGGAGTGGTCGCAATGAGCAGTTCTTC	CARSGRNEQFF
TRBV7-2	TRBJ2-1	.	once	TGTGCCAGCAGCTCACCCTCCCACAATGAGCAGTTCTTC	CASSSPSHNEQFF
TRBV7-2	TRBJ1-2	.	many	TGTGCCAGCAGCTTATCGGACGGACTCTATGGCTACACCTTC	CASSLSDGLYGYTF
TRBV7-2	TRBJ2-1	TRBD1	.	TGTGCCAGCTCGAGGACAGGGATAAGCAATGAGCAGTTCTTC	CASSRTGISNEQFF
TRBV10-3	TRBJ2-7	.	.	TGTGCCATCAGTGGTCCCCGCACCTACGAGCAGTACTTC	CAISGPRTYEQYF
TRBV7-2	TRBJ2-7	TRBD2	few	TGTGCCAGCAGCGGACTAGCCCGGGTCGAGCAGTACTTC	CASSGLARVEQYF
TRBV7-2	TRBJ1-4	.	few	TGTGCCAGCAGCTTAGCGAGGGGGAGGCTTGAAAAACTGTTTTTT	CASSLARGRLEKLFF
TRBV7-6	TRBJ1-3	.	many	TGTGCCAGCAGCTTAGTAGGCCTCAACTCTGGAAACACCATATATTTT	CASSLVGLNSGNTIYF
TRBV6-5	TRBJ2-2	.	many	TGTGCCAGCAGTTACGGGGCGAACACCGGGGAGCTGTTTTTT	CASSYGANTGELFF
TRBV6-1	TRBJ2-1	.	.	TGTGCCAGCAAAGGGGCAGGGGCGGGTAATGAGCAGTTCTTC	CASKGAGAGNEQFF
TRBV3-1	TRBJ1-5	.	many	TGTGCCAGCAGCCAAGATCTTGGCCAGCCCCAGCATTTT	CASSQDLGQPQHF
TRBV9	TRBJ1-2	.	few	TGTGCCACCTCCCCCGGGGGTTCATATGGCTACACCTTC	CATSPGGSYGYTF
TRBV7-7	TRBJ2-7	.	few	TGTGCCAGCAGCTTAGAGGCAGGCGCACCCTACGAGCAGTACTTC	CASSLEAGAPYEQYF
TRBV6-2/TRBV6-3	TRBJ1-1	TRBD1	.	TGTGCCAGCACCCTACAGGGGAGGGCTGAAGCTTTCTTT	CASTLQGRAEAFF
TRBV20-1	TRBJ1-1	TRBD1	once	TGCAGTGCAGGGACAGGAACCATGAACACTGAAGCTTTCTTT	CSAGTGTMNTEAFF
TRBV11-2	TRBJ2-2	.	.	TGTGCCAGCAGCGGCCCTTTCCAAGCCAACGGGGAGCTGTTTTTT	CASSGPFQANGELFF
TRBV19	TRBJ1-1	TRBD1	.	TGTGCCAGTGGCCGGGGGACAGAATTAATGAACACTGAAGCTTTCTTT	CASGRGTELMNTEAFF
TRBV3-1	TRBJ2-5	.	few	TGTGCCAGCAGCCAAATAGTTGAGACCCAGTACTTC	CASSQIVETQYF
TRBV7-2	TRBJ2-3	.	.	TGTGCCAGCAGCCATAGTAGGAGCACAGATACGCAGTATTTT	CASSHSRSTDTQYF
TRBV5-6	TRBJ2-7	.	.	TGTGCCAGCAGCTTGGGGGTCGGACAAGGGCAGTACTTC	CASSLGVGQGQYF
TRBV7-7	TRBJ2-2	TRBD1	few	TGTGCTAGCAGCTTAGCACGGACAGGGACCGGGGAGCTGTTTTTT	CASSLARTGTGELFF
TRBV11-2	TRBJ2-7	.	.	TGTGCCAGCAGCCGTGATTTAGGAAACACCTACGAGCAGTACTTC	CASSRDLGNTYEQYF
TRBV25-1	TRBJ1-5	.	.	TGTGCCAGCAGTGAATATCGTCAGCCCCAGCATTTT	CASSEYRQPQHF
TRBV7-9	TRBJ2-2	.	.	TGTGCCAGCAGCTCTATCGACCTCGAGCTGTTTTTT	CASSSIDLELFF
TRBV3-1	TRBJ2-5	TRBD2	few	TGTGCCAGCAGCCAAGGAAAGGTAGCGGGGGGGCAAGAGACCCAGTACTTC	CASSQGKVAGGQETQYF
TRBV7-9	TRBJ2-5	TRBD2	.	TGTGCCAGCAGCTTAACAGCGGGAGGACAAGAGACCCAGTACTTC	CASSLTAGGQETQYF